What follows is one T cell receptor beta chain and its context. These data come from a study of T cell responses to AZD1222 COVID-19 vaccine. CDR3 length equals 17 residues. V shed 2 bases, J shed 7 bases, and the junction held 7 bases outside the gene matches. Germline V gene sequence: CDR1 KGHDR, CDR2 SFDVKD. TCRdb's table, derived via immunoSEQ multiplex PCR, lists solely in-frame clones and lacks some. This sample carries 150,000 to 200,000 clones, around 92% of them seen once, and the ten largest clones take over 1.3%. The rearrangement joins TRBV24-1 to TRBJ2-1; 13 bases align to TRBD2. This TCR derives from an adult in good health. Sequencing was performed on peripheral blood, taken on day 0 of AZD1222 vaccination. The CDR3 nucleotides read TGTGCCACCAGTGATTCAGGGACTAGCGGGGTCGGTAATGAGCAGTTCTTC. Protein sequence: CATSDSGTSGVGNEQFF.